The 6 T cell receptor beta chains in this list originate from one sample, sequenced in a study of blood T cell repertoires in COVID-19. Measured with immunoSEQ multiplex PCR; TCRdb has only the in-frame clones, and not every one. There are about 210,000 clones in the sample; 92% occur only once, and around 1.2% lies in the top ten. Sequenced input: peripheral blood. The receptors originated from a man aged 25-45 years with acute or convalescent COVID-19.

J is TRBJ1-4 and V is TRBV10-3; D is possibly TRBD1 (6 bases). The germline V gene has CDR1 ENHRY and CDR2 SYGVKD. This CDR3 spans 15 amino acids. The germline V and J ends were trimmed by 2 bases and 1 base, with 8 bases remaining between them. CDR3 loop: CAISEEGGTNEKLFF. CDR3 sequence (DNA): TGTGCCATCAGTGAGGAAGGGGGAACTAATGAAAAACTGTTTTTT.

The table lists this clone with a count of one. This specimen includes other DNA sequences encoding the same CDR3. The CDR3 loop is CASSVAGSTDTQYF. The DNA for the CDR3 is TGTGCCAGCAGCGTAGCCGGGAGCACAGATACGCAGTATTTT. The V gene is TRBV9, the J gene TRBJ2-3, with D unclear. V shed 0 bases and J shed 0 bases, with 5 bases lying between them. The length of the CDR3 is 14 residues. Germline CDR1 is SGDLS and CDR2 is YYNGEE.

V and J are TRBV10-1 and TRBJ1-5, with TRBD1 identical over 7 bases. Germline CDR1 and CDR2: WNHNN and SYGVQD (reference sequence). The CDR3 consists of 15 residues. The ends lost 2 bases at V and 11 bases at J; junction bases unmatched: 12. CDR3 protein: CASSEDRAPLLSQHF. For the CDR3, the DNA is TGCGCCAGCAGTGAGGACAGGGCCCCCCTGTTATCCCAGCATTTT.

CDR3 sequence: CASSLGTSNSGANVLTF. CDR3 coding DNA: TGTGCCAGCAGCTTAGGGACTTCGAACTCTGGGGCCAACGTCCTGACTTTC. The chain employs TRBV7-9 and TRBJ2-6; D is possibly TRBD2 (5 bases). V gave up 1 base and J gave up 0 bases, with 10 bases separating them. The CDR3 loop spans 17 amino acids. CDR1 SEHNR and CDR2 FQNEAQ come from the germline V gene (reference sequence).

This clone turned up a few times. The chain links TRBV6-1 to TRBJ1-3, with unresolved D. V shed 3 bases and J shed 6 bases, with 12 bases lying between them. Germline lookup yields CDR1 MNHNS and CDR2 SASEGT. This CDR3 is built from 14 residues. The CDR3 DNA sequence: TGTGCCAGCAGTGATCTTTTCGGTGCAAACACCATATATTTT. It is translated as CASSDLFGANTIYF.

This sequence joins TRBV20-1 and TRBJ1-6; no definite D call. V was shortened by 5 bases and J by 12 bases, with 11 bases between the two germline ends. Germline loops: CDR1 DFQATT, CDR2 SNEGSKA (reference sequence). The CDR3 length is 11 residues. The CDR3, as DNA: TGCAGTGCTCCGAGACTCTTACCCCTCCACTTT. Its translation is CSAPRLLPLHF.